These 3 T cell receptor beta chains came from one sample sequenced in a study of T cells in localized non-small cell lung cancer. Only in-frame clones appear in the TCRdb table, and some are missing; sequencing was by immunoSEQ multiplex PCR. The sample shows 50,000 to 75,000 clones, roughly 90% of them seen only once. Here the sequenced sample was peripheral blood, taken before any cancer treatment. Receptor source: a man aged 35 to 70 with stage I squamous cell lung carcinoma.

The chain couples TRBV7-3 to TRBJ2-7; D might be TRBD1 or TRBD2, each matching 5 bases. Trimming removed 5 bases from V and 0 bases from J, with 11 bases in between. CDR3 length equals 14 residues. The germline CDR1 and CDR2 sequences are SGHTA and FQGTGA. Written as DNA, the CDR3 is TGTGCCAGCAGCCTCGGGGCACCCTCCTACGAGCAGTACTTC. Residues: CASSLGAPSYEQYF. Full variable domain (rest looked up from reference TRBV7-3 and TRBJ2-7): GAGVSQTPSNKVTEKGKYVELRCDPISGHTALYWYRQSLGQGPEFLIYFQGTGAADDSGLPNDRFFAVRPEGSVSTLKIQRTERGDSAVYLCASSLGAPSYEQYFGPGTRLTVT.

The rearrangement joins TRBV10-3 to TRBJ2-5; TRBD2 agrees at 9 bases. In germline, CDR1 is ENHRY, CDR2 SYGVKD. The length of the CDR3 is 16 residues. V dropped 11 bases and J dropped 1; count of bases not matched to a gene: 14. For the CDR3, the DNA is TGTGCCTCTGGTCTAGCTAGCGGGGAGATCCAAGAGACCCAGTACTTC. Translated: CASGLASGEIQETQYF.

This chain uses TRBV5-6 with TRBJ2-7; D perhaps matches TRBD1 (8 bases). The CDR3 has 14 residues. Germline V gene data show CDR1 as SGHDT and CDR2 as YYEEEE. V was pared by 4 bases and J by 6 bases, with 17 bases between. The CDR3 bases are TGTGCCAGCAGCCCACAGGGGGGGGGCTTCGAGCAGTACTTC. Its translation: CASSPQGGGFEQYF.